This TCR beta chain was identified in a study of blood T cell repertoires in COVID-19. Turning to the study itself: From the United States, Italy and Spain came samples of acute and convalescent COVID-19. The analysed material was cDNA or gDNA that came from T cells, B-cell-depleted T cells, or PBMCs.

Authors' analysis steps: Quantification of nucleated cells was approximated via reference gene primer amplification. Profiled with immunoSEQ multiplex PCR; TCRdb holds only in-frame clones, not every one. V and J calls and clone size come straight from that table; D and trimming were deduced from the DNA. Among about 170,000 clones listed, more than 65% were seen once. The sequence was collected from a human donor with acute or convalescent COVID-19. The donor label of this sample is uncertain. Sample: peripheral blood.

The CDR3 DNA follows: TGTGCCAGCAGTGAAATAGGCGGTATCGATGAGCAGTTCTTC. The encoded protein is CASSEIGGIDEQFF. The chain has TRBV6-1 and TRBJ2-1; D not certain. Trimming took 2 bases from V and 8 from J, leaving 13 bases between them. CDR1 and CDR2 from the germline V gene are MNHNS and SASEGT. The CDR3 loop spans 14 amino acids.